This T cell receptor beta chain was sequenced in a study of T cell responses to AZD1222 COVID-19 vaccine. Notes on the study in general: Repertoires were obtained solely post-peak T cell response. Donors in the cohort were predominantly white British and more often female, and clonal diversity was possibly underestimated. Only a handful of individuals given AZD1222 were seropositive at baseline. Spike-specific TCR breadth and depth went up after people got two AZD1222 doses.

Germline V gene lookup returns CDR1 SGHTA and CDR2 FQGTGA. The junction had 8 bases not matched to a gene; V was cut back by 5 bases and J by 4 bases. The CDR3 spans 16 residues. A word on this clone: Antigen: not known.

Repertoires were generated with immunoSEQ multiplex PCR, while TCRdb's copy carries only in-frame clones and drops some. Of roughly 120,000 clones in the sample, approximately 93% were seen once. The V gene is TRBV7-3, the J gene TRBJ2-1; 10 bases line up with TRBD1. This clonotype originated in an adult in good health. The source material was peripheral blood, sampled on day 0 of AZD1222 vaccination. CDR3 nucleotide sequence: TGTGCCAGCAGCCTACTTGGGACAGGGGCGTACAATGAGCAGTTCTTC. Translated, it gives CASSLLGTGAYNEQFF.